This entry lists 18 T cell receptor beta chains sequenced from one sample in a study of cytomegalovirus exposure and HLA in healthy donors. The study ran its PCR with 60 Vbeta and 13 Jbeta primers. Libraries were prepared by immunoSEQ multiplex PCR; TCRdb keeps only in-frame clonotypes and omits some of them. Of 85,000 to 100,000 clones listed, more than 75% are singletons. The sequenced material came from PBMCs. The receptors were gathered from a man between 25 and 39 years old in good health and CMV-seropositive.

This chain links TRBV27 with TRBJ2-3; 11 bases fit TRBD2. V dropped 6 bases and J dropped 6; count of bases not matched to a gene: 11. Germline V gene data show CDR1 as MNHEY and CDR2 as SMNVEV (reference sequence). This CDR3 has 16 residues. The CDR3: CASRPLAGGNVDTQYF. The CDR3 DNA is TGTGCCAGCAGACCGCTAGCGGGGGGAAACGTGGATACGCAGTATTTT.

This clone was observed a handful of times. The chain combines TRBV6-6 with TRBJ2-2; 11 positions match TRBD1. Germline trimming cut 7 bases from V and 4 bases from J; bases unmatched to any gene: 8. Germline V gene lookup returns CDR1 MNHNY and CDR2 SVGAGI (reference sequence). The CDR3 spans 16 residues. CDR3 nucleotide sequence: TGTGCCAGCATCGGGACAGGGGGAAAGGGCACCGGGGAGCTGTTTTTT. This gives the protein CASIGTGGKGTGELFF.

A single count supports this clone. The V gene is TRBV5-4, the J gene TRBJ1-2, with D uncertain. The ends were cut back, 4 bases at V and 3 bases at J, with 13 bases in the middle. This CDR3 contains 14 residues. Germline V lookup: CDR1 SGHNT, CDR2 YYREEE (reference sequence). The CDR3 is CASSPGRRDYGYTF. CDR3 nucleotides: TGTGCCAGCAGCCCGGGGAGGCGGGACTATGGCTACACCTTC.

The chain couples TRBV28 to TRBJ2-7; D perhaps matches TRBD1 (8 bases). CDR3 size: 21 residues. Germline CDR1 MDHEN, CDR2 SYDVKM. Trimming cost V 3 bases and J 4 bases, with 34 bases left between them. The CDR3 DNA is TGTGCCAGCAGTTTCTGGTTAGCGGCGGGGGACAGGTCAACAGCAAAGTACGAGCAGTACTTC. Translating gives CASSFWLAAGDRSTAKYEQYF.

Comment on this clone: Other DNA sequences from this sample encode an identical CDR3 as well. V gene TRBV5-6 combines with J gene TRBJ1-1; TRBD1 matches at 9 bases. The CDR3 covers 15 residues. Germline V gene lookup returns CDR1 SGHDT and CDR2 YYEEEE. With 3 bases clipped from V and 1 base from J, the junction kept 4 bases outside the gene matches. The CDR3 DNA reads as TGTGCCAGCAGCTCCCCGGGACAGGGGAACACTGAAGCTTTCTTT. Its protein is CASSSPGQGNTEAFF.

Only one count was recorded for this clone. V is TRBV5-4 and J is TRBJ2-5, with 10 bases matching TRBD1. The trim removed 0 bases at V and 3 bases at J, leaving 5 bases unmatched. Germline V lookup: CDR1 SGHNT, CDR2 YYREEE (reference sequence). This CDR3 contains 16 residues. This CDR3 is CASSLAPGTGEETQYF. The DNA for the CDR3 is TGTGCCAGCAGCTTGGCCCCCGGGACAGGGGAAGAGACCCAGTACTTC.

A word on this clone: Other DNA sequences in this specimen translate into the identical CDR3. The chain recombines TRBV7-9 with TRBJ2-1; possibly TRBD1 for D (6 bases). Trimming removed 4 bases from V and 2 bases from J, with 9 bases in between. Germline loops: CDR1 SEHNR, CDR2 FQNEAQ (reference sequence). There are 14 residues in the CDR3. The CDR3 is CASSSRDTYNEQFF. CDR3 nucleotide sequence: TGTGCCAGCAGCTCCCGGGACACCTACAATGAGCAGTTCTTC.

The rearrangement links TRBV2 to TRBJ2-7; the match to TRBD2 covers 9 bases. V trimming: 6 bases; J trimming: 4 bases; junction bases outside the gene matches: 7. CDR3 length: 14 residues. Germline assignment: CDR1 SNHLY and CDR2 FYNNEI. CDR3 sequence: CASRNRAGGYEQYF. CDR3 coding DNA: TGTGCCAGCAGAAACAGAGCGGGAGGATACGAGCAGTACTTC.

In DNA form, the CDR3 reads TGTGCCAGTAGTATCTTTACAGGGTCCTACAATGAGCAGTTCTTC. This codes for CASSIFTGSYNEQFF. This chain uses TRBV19 with TRBJ2-1, with D perhaps TRBD1 (6 bases). The CDR3 has 15 residues. Trimming shortened V by 3 bases and J by 1 base, and 10 bases separated the two germline ends. Per germline, CDR1 LNHDA and CDR2 SQIVND (reference sequence).

This clone showed up just once. The rearrangement joins TRBV6-5 to TRBJ1-3; 10 nucleotides agree with TRBD1. V gave up 6 bases and J gave up 8 bases; unmatched junction bases: 7. CDR1 is MNHEY, CDR2 SVGAGI, per germline. There are 14 residues in the CDR3. CDR3 sequence (DNA): TGTGCCAGCAGACTCGACAGGGGGCACTACACCATATATTTT. Residues: CASRLDRGHYTIYF.

This chain joins TRBV28 and TRBJ1-1; D gene unclear. Trimming shortened V by 7 bases and J by 4 bases, and 13 bases separated the two germline ends. The CDR3 contains 13 residues. Germline V CDR1 and CDR2: MDHEN, SYDVKM. The CDR3 DNA reads TGTGCCAGCAAACTGACTCAGAGCACTGAAGCTTTCTTT. Translation gives CASKLTQSTEAFF.

CDR3 DNA: TGCGCCAGCAGCTCCGGAGGGACAGCACACTACTACGAGCAGTACTTC. Protein product: CASSSGGTAHYYEQYF. This chain connects TRBV5-1 to TRBJ2-7; TRBD1 might be the D (7 bases). This CDR3 region has 16 residues. Germline CDR1 reads SGHRS; CDR2 reads YFSETQ. V dropped 3 bases and J dropped 3 bases, with 19 bases sitting between them.

The table lists this clone with a count of one. This chain joins TRBV2 and TRBJ2-1, with unresolved D. The germline V gene has CDR1 SNHLY and CDR2 FYNNEI. The CDR3 covers 16 residues. V lost 2 bases and J lost 7, with 18 bases in between. The CDR3 DNA sequence: TGTGCCAGCAGTGAATCTCGCGCCGCGGCCGGGAATGAGCAGTTCTTC. Residues: CASSESRAAAGNEQFF.

This chain connects TRBV11-2 to TRBJ2-2; D is undetermined. CDR3 length: 14 amino acids. Germline V gene lookup returns CDR1 SGHAT and CDR2 FQNNGV. V lost 1 base to trimming and J lost 3 bases, with 6 bases between them. This CDR3 reads CASSLALYTGELFF. For the CDR3, the DNA is TGTGCCAGCAGCTTAGCCCTGTACACCGGGGAGCTGTTTTTT.

The chain has TRBV28 and TRBJ1-2; 7 bases are shared with TRBD1. Germline values: CDR1 MDHEN, CDR2 SYDVKM. The CDR3 has 16 residues. V was pared by 2 bases and J by 2 bases, with 8 bases of the junction left unmatched. The CDR3 nucleotides are TGTGCCAGCAGTTTAGACTCGGACAGGATAAACTATGGCTACACCTTC. It specifies CASSLDSDRINYGYTF.

The genes are TRBV5-1 and TRBJ1-1; TRBD1 matches at 10 bases. The CDR3 length is 17 residues. The germline gives CDR1 SGHRS, CDR2 YFSETQ. V trimming: 0 bases; J trimming: 7 bases; junction bases outside the gene matches: 12. CDR3 region: CASSLGITGTGDGEAFF. The CDR3 bases are TGCGCCAGCAGCTTGGGCATTACCGGGACAGGGGACGGTGAAGCTTTCTTT.

The rearrangement uses TRBV2 and TRBJ2-5; TRBD2 is a possible D gene (6 bases). This CDR3 is 14 amino acids long. Trimming shortened V by 2 bases and J by 5 bases, and 12 bases separated the two germline ends. CDR1 and CDR2 from the germline V gene are SNHLY and FYNNEI. CDR3 residues: CASSETGSWETQYF. In DNA, the CDR3 is TGTGCCAGCAGTGAAACCGGGAGCTGGGAGACCCAGTACTTC.

V is TRBV27 and J is TRBJ2-4; D uncertain. V was clipped by 4 bases and J by 0 bases, with 4 bases between them. Germline loops: CDR1 MNHEY, CDR2 SMNVEV (reference sequence). The CDR3 has 13 residues. Written as DNA, the CDR3 is TGTGCCAGCAGTTCCCTAGCCAAAAACATTCAGTACTTC. This encodes CASSSLAKNIQYF.